This T cell receptor beta chain was documented in a study of radiotherapy plus CTLA-4 blockade in lung cancer. As for the study in general: Of all patients, around 20% responded objectively and approximately 29% showed disease control.

CDR3 length: 13 residues. Germline V CDR1 and CDR2: LNHDA, SQIVND (reference sequence). Trimming cost V 11 bases and J 0 bases, with 12 bases left between them. Of note for this clone: Its specificity is not known.

Some clones are missing from TCRdb's copy, which holds only in-frame ones; the method was immunoSEQ multiplex PCR. The sample yields tens of thousands of clones, over 60% seen once. Study conclusions and caveats: Interferon-beta, together with early blood T cell clone dynamics, reportedly best predicted response. Blood TCR clones of tumor origin expanded after radiotherapy plus ipilimumab.

People whose metastatic non-small-cell lung cancer was chemo-refractory got focal radiation along with CTLA-4 blockade by ipilimumab. The receptor was isolated from a human donor with non-small cell lung cancer that progressed on radiotherapy plus ipilimumab. V and J are TRBV19 and TRBJ2-3; unclear D gene. Material: peripheral blood, obtained from a patient treated with radiotherapy plus ipilimumab. In DNA, the CDR3 is TGTGCCTCTGGCCTAACGAGCACAGATACGCAGTATTTT. This encodes CASGLTSTDTQYF.